These T cell receptor beta chains were read from a single sample in a study of molecular identifiers for immune sequencing clone quantification. TCRdb analysed the PCR reads with MiXCR anew, one entry per CDR3 protein. The data contain 80,000 to 100,000 distinct CDR3 sequences, 24% of them seen just once; the ten biggest clones take up roughly 0.94%. Sequences were obtained from naive CD8+ T cells from blood, with Jurkat cell RNA spiked in. The receptors shown here come from a human donor in good health. Some libraries in this study had Jurkat cell RNA spiked in. Both conserved end residues are part of each CDR3. Each record gives: J gene, V gene, clone size, D gene, CDR3 protein, CDR3 DNA. A D gene is named only where the DNA matches it firmly. Size is omitted from some rows. Given values are once, few, many or a class for expanded clones.

j_gene: TRBJ1-2
v_gene: TRBV7-9
abundance: NA
d_gene: TRBD1
CDR3aa: CASSTYSDRGNYGYTF
CDR3nt: TGTGCCAGCAGCACATACTCGGACAGGGGAAACTATGGCTACACCTTC

j_gene: TRBJ2-7
v_gene: TRBV6-1
abundance: few
d_gene: TRBD1
CDR3aa: CASSGGRGQSGEQYF
CDR3nt: TGTGCCAGCAGTGGGGGCAGGGGGCAATCGGGCGAGCAGTACTTC

j_gene: TRBJ2-3
v_gene: TRBV11-2
abundance: many
d_gene: NA
CDR3aa: CASSSDPFPDTQYF
CDR3nt: TGTGCCAGCAGCTCGGACCCCTTTCCGGATACGCAGTATTTT

j_gene: TRBJ2-7
v_gene: TRBV5-1
abundance: many
d_gene: TRBD2
CDR3aa: CASSYTLAGNYEQYF
CDR3nt: TGCGCCAGCAGCTACACACTAGCGGGCAACTACGAGCAGTACTTC

j_gene: TRBJ2-7
v_gene: TRBV27
abundance: NA
d_gene: NA
CDR3aa: CASSLSDTYGQYF
CDR3nt: TGTGCCAGCAGTTTATCCGATACCTACGGGCAGTACTTC

j_gene: TRBJ1-5
v_gene: TRBV4-1
abundance: many
d_gene: TRBD1
CDR3aa: CASSRTGGSNQPQHF
CDR3nt: TGCGCCAGCAGCCGCACAGGGGGTAGCAATCAGCCCCAGCATTTT

j_gene: TRBJ1-2
v_gene: TRBV6-6
abundance: NA
d_gene: TRBD1
CDR3aa: CASSPQGVGYGYTF
CDR3nt: TGTGCCAGCAGCCCTCAGGGGGTTGGCTATGGCTACACCTTC

j_gene: TRBJ2-1
v_gene: TRBV19
abundance: many
d_gene: NA
CDR3aa: CAVRANYNEQFF
CDR3nt: TGTGCAGTCCGGGCCAACTACAATGAGCAGTTCTTC

j_gene: TRBJ2-7
v_gene: TRBV29-1
abundance: few
d_gene: NA
CDR3aa: CSVEFLSEQYF
CDR3nt: TGCAGCGTTGAATTTTTATCCGAGCAGTACTTC

j_gene: TRBJ2-4
v_gene: TRBV5-1
abundance: NA
d_gene: NA
CDR3aa: CASSGEQGEYF
CDR3nt: TGCGCCAGCAGCGGGGAACAGGGAGAGTACTTC

j_gene: TRBJ2-2
v_gene: TRBV9
abundance: NA
d_gene: TRBD2
CDR3aa: CASSVTSGGYTGELFF
CDR3nt: TGTGCCAGCAGCGTTACTAGCGGGGGTTACACCGGGGAGCTGTTTTTT

j_gene: TRBJ2-7
v_gene: TRBV7-9
abundance: NA
d_gene: NA
CDR3aa: CASSLGEGEVHEQYF
CDR3nt: TGTGCCAGCAGCTTAGGAGAGGGAGAGGTCCACGAGCAGTACTTC

j_gene: TRBJ2-5
v_gene: TRBV7-9
abundance: few
d_gene: NA
CDR3aa: CATPAAREETRYF
CDR3nt: TGTGCCACCCCCGCGGCACGAGAAGAGACCCGGTACTTC

j_gene: TRBJ1-1
v_gene: TRBV7-9
abundance: NA
d_gene: NA
CDR3aa: CASSFLGTEAFF
CDR3nt: TGTGCCAGCAGCTTTCTAGGCACTGAAGCTTTCTTT

j_gene: TRBJ2-7
v_gene: TRBV19
abundance: many
d_gene: NA
CDR3aa: CASSIVLGSGEQYF
CDR3nt: TGTGCCAGTAGTATAGTTCTAGGAAGCGGAGAGCAGTACTTC

j_gene: TRBJ2-3
v_gene: TRBV9
abundance: many
d_gene: NA
CDR3aa: CASSALTEDGGPGDTDTQYF
CDR3nt: TGTGCCAGCAGCGCCCTCACCGAGGATGGGGGACCGGGGGACACAGATACGCAGTATTTT

j_gene: TRBJ2-5
v_gene: TRBV25-1
abundance: many
d_gene: NA
CDR3aa: CASSDPRKTQETQYF
CDR3nt: TGTGCCAGCAGTGACCCTAGAAAGACACAAGAGACCCAGTACTTC

j_gene: TRBJ2-7
v_gene: TRBV13
abundance: many
d_gene: NA
CDR3aa: CASSLGRVSEQYF
CDR3nt: TGTGCCAGCAGCTTAGGCCGGGTGTCCGAGCAGTACTTC

j_gene: TRBJ1-1
v_gene: TRBV9
abundance: once
d_gene: TRBD1
CDR3aa: CARRPRQGPTAAFF
CDR3nt: TGTGCCCGCCGCCCAAGACAGGGCCCTACTGCAGCTTTCTTT

j_gene: TRBJ2-7
v_gene: TRBV27
abundance: many
d_gene: NA
CDR3aa: CASGSGTHEQYF
CDR3nt: TGTGCCAGCGGGTCAGGGACCCACGAGCAGTACTTC

j_gene: TRBJ1-5
v_gene: TRBV19
abundance: few
d_gene: NA
CDR3aa: CASSIAGISNQPQHF
CDR3nt: TGTGCCAGTAGTATCGCAGGGATTAGCAATCAGCCCCAGCATTTT

j_gene: TRBJ1-1
v_gene: TRBV5-8
abundance: few
d_gene: NA
CDR3aa: CASSLTTFPDRNTEAFF
CDR3nt: TGTGCCAGCAGCCTAACCACTTTTCCCGATAGGAACACTGAAGCTTTCTTT

j_gene: TRBJ1-2
v_gene: TRBV6-2/TRBV6-3
abundance: many
d_gene: TRBD1
CDR3aa: CASSYSQGMDPYGYTF
CDR3nt: TGTGCCAGCAGTTACTCACAGGGGATGGACCCCTATGGCTACACCTTC

j_gene: TRBJ2-4
v_gene: TRBV6-6
abundance: many
d_gene: NA
CDR3aa: CASTTWVAGGIQYF
CDR3nt: TGTGCCAGCACTACCTGGGTGGCCGGGGGCATTCAGTACTTC

j_gene: TRBJ2-3
v_gene: TRBV27
abundance: many
d_gene: NA
CDR3aa: CASSFQETNTQYF
CDR3nt: TGTGCCAGCAGTTTCCAGGAAACCAATACGCAGTATTTT

j_gene: TRBJ2-5
v_gene: TRBV7-9
abundance: many
d_gene: NA
CDR3aa: CASSLESHF
CDR3nt: TGTGCCAGCAGCTTAGAGTCTCACTTC

j_gene: TRBJ2-3
v_gene: TRBV7-2
abundance: many
d_gene: TRBD2
CDR3aa: CASSGGLAVPTDTQYF
CDR3nt: TGTGCCAGCAGCGGCGGACTAGCGGTACCCACAGATACGCAGTATTTT

j_gene: TRBJ1-2
v_gene: TRBV7-9
abundance: few
d_gene: NA
CDR3aa: CASSQSTGANYGYTF
CDR3nt: TGTGCCAGCAGCCAATCAACGGGGGCCAACTATGGCTACACCTTC

j_gene: TRBJ1-1
v_gene: TRBV4-1
abundance: many
d_gene: NA
CDR3aa: CASRTANTEAFF
CDR3nt: TGCGCCAGCAGGACAGCGAACACTGAAGCTTTCTTT

j_gene: TRBJ2-1
v_gene: TRBV6-2/TRBV6-3
abundance: NA
d_gene: NA
CDR3aa: CASSYDPGSNNEQFF
CDR3nt: TGTGCCAGCAGTTACGATCCAGGGAGCAACAATGAGCAGTTCTTC

j_gene: TRBJ2-3
v_gene: TRBV5-1
abundance: many
d_gene: TRBD2
CDR3aa: CASSSGLAGAVDTQYF
CDR3nt: TGCGCCAGCAGCTCGGGACTAGCGGGAGCGGTGGATACGCAGTATTTT

j_gene: TRBJ1-2
v_gene: TRBV10-3
abundance: NA
d_gene: NA
CDR3aa: CAISESGGNYLQGYTF
CDR3nt: TGTGCCATCAGTGAGTCAGGAGGGAACTACCTACAGGGCTACACCTTC

j_gene: TRBJ2-5
v_gene: TRBV2
abundance: many
d_gene: NA
CDR3aa: CASSENLAQETQYF
CDR3nt: TGTGCCAGCAGCGAAAACCTAGCGCAAGAGACCCAGTACTTC